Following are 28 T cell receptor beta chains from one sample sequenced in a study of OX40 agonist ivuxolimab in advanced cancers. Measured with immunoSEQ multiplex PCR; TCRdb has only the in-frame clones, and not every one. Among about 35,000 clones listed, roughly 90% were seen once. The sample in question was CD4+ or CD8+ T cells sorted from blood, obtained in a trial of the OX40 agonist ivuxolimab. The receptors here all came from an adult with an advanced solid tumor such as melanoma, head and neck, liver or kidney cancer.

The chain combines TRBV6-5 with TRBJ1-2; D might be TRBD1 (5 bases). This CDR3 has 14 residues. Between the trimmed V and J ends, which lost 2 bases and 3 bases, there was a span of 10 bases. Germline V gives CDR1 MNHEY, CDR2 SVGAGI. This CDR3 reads CASSYADSDYGYTF. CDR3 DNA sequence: TGTGCCAGCAGTTACGCCGACAGCGACTATGGCTACACCTTC.

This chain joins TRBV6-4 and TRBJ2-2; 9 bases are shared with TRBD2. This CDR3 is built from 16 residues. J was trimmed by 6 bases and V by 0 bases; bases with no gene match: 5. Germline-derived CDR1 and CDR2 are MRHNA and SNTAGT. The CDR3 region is CASSDSSSGSSGELFF. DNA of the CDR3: TGTGCCAGCAGTGACTCAAGTAGCGGGAGTTCCGGGGAGCTGTTTTTT.

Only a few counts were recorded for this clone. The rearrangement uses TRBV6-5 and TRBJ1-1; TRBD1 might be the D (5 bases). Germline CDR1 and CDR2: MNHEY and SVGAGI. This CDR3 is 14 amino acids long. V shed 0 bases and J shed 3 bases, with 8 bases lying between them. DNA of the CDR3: TGTGCCAGCAGTTACTCGACGGGGGACACTGAAGCTTTCTTT. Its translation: CASSYSTGDTEAFF.

CDR3 sequence (DNA): TGTGCCAGCAGCCAAGGAGGACTGAACACTGAAGCTTTCTTT. It encodes CASSQGGLNTEAFF. The genes are TRBV7-9 and TRBJ1-1; D uncertain. V was clipped by 5 bases and J by 0 bases, with 10 bases between them. The germline CDR1 and CDR2 sequences are SEHNR and FQNEAQ (reference sequence). There are 14 residues in the CDR3.

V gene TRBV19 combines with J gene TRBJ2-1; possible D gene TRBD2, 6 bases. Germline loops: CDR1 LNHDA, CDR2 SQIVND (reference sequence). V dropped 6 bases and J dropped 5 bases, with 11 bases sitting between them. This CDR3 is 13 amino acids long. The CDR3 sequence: CASRGGRDNEQFF. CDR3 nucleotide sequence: TGTGCCAGTAGGGGGGGTAGGGACAATGAGCAGTTCTTC.

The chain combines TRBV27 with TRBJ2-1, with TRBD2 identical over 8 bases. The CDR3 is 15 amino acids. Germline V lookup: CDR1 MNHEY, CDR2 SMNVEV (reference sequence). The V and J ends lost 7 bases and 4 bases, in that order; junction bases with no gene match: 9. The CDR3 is CASTPGVAGYNEQFF. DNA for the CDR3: TGTGCCAGCACCCCCGGGGTAGCGGGGTACAATGAGCAGTTCTTC.

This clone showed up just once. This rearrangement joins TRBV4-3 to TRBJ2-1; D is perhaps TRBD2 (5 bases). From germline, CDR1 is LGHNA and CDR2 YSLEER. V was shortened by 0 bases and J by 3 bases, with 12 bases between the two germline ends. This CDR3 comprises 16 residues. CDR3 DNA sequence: TGCGCCAGCAGCCAAGATTTAACGGGATTCTACAATGAGCAGTTCTTC. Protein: CASSQDLTGFYNEQFF.

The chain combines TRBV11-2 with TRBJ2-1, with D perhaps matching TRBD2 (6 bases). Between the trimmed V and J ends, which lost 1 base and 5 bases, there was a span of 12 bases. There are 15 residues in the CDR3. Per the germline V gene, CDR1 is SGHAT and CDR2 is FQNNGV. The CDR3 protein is CASSLAATRNNEQFF. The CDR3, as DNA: TGTGCCAGCAGCTTAGCGGCGACTAGGAACAATGAGCAGTTCTTC. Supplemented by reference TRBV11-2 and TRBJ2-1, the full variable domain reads EAGVAQSPRYKIIEKRQSVAFWCNPISGHATLYWYQQILGQGPKLLIQFQNNGVVDDSQLPKDRFSAERLKGVDSTLKIQPAKLEDSAVYLCASSLAATRNNEQFFGPGTRLTVL.

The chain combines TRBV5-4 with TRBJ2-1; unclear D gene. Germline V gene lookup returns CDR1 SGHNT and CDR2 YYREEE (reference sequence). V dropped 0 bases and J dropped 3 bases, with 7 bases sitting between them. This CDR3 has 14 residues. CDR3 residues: CASSLVGSYNEQFF. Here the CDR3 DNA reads TGTGCCAGCAGCTTGGTAGGTAGCTACAATGAGCAGTTCTTC.

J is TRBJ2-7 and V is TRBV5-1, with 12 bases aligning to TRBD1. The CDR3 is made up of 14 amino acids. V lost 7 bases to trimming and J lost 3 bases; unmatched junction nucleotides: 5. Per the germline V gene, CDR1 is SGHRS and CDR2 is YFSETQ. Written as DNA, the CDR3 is TGCGCCAGCTGGGACAGGGGGCTAGGCTACGAGCAGTACTTC. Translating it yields CASWDRGLGYEQYF.

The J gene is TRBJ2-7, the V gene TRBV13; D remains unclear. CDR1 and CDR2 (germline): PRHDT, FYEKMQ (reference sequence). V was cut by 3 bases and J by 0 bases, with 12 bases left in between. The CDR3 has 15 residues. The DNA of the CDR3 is TGTGCCAGCAGCTTTAGATCGACGCCCTCCTACGAGCAGTACTTC. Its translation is CASSFRSTPSYEQYF.

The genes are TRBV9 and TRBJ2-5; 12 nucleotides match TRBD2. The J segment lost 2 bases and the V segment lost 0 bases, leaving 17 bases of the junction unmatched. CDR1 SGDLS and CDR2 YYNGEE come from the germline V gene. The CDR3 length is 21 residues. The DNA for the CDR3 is TGTGCCAGCAGCGTAGTCCCCTTGACTAGCGGGAGTAACTTCGGTCAAGAGACCCAGTACTTC. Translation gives CASSVVPLTSGSNFGQETQYF.

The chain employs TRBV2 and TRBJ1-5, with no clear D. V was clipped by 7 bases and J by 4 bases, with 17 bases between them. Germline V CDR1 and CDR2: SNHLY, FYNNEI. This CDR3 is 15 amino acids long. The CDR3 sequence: CASNWGWPQNQPQHF. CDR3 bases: TGTGCCAGCAATTGGGGTTGGCCTCAGAATCAGCCCCAGCATTTT. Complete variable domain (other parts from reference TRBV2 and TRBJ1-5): EPEVTQTPSHQVTQMGQEVILRCVPISNHLYFYWYRQILGQKVEFLVSFYNNEISEKSEIFDDQFSVERPDGSNFTLKIRSTKLEDSAMYFCASNWGWPQNQPQHFGDGTRLSIL.

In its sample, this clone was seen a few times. The CDR3 DNA reads TGTGCCAGCAGCTTGCTCCCCCGACAGGGGGCAAAGACTGAAGCTTTCTTT. Translated, it gives CASSLLPRQGAKTEAFF. V gene TRBV5-6 combines with J gene TRBJ1-1; 10 nucleotides line up with TRBD1. With 1 base clipped from V and 5 bases from J, the junction kept 11 bases outside the gene matches. This CDR3 has 17 amino acids. Germline V gene data show CDR1 as SGHDT and CDR2 as YYEEEE.

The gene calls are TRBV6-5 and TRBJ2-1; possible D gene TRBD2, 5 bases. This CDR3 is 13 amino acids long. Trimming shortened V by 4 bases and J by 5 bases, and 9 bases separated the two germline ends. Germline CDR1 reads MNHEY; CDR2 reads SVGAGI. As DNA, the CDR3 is TGTGCCAGCAGTTGGACTCCGAACAATGAGCAGTTCTTC. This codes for CASSWTPNNEQFF.

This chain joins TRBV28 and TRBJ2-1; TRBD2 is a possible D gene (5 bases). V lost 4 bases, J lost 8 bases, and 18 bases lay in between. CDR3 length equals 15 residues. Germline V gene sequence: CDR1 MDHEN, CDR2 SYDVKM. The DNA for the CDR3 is TGTGCCAGCAGTTCCTCTAGAGAGGGATGGGATGAGCAGTTCTTC. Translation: CASSSSREGWDEQFF.

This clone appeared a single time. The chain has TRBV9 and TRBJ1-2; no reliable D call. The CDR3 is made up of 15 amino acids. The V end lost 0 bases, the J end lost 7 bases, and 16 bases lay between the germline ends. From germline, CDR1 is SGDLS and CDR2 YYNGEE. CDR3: CASSVATGGQTGYTF. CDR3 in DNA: TGTGCCAGCAGCGTAGCTACTGGAGGGCAGACTGGCTACACCTTC.

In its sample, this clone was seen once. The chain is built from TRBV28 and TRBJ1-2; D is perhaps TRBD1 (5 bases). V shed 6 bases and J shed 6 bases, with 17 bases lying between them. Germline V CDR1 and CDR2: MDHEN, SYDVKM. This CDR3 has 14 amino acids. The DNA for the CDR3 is TGTGCCAGCAGACCAGGGTTTTTTCGAGATGGCTACACCTTC. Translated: CASRPGFFRDGYTF.

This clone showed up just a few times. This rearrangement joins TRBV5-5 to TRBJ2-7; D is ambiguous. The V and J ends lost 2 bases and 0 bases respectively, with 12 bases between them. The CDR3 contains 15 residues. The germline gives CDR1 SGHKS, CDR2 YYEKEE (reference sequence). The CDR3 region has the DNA TGTGCCAGCAGCTTTTCAGACTCCAGCTCCTACGAGCAGTACTTC. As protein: CASSFSDSSSYEQYF.

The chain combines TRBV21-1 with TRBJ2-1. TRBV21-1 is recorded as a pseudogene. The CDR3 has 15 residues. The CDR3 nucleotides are TGTGCCAGCAGCAAAGCCGGCCGCTCCTACAATGAGCAGTTCTTC. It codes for CASSKAGRSYNEQFF.

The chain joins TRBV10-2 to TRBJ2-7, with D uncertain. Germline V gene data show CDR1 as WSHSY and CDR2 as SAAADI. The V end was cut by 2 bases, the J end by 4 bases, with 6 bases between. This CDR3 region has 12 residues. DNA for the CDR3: TGCGCCAGCAGTGAGGCCCAATACGAGCAGTACTTC. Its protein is CASSEAQYEQYF.

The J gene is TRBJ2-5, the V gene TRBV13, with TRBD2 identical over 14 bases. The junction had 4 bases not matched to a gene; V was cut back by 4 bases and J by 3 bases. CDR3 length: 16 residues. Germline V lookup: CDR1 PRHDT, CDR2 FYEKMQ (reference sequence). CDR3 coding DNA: TGTGCCAGCAGCTCCCGGGGACTAGCGGGAGAAGAGACCCAGTACTTC. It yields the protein CASSSRGLAGEETQYF.

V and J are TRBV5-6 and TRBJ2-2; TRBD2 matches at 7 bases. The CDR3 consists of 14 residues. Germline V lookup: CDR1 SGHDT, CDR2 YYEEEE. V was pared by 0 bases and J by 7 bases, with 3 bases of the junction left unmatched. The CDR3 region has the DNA TGTGCCAGCAGCTTGGCCGCGGGGGTCGGGGAGCTGTTTTTT. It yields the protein CASSLAAGVGELFF.

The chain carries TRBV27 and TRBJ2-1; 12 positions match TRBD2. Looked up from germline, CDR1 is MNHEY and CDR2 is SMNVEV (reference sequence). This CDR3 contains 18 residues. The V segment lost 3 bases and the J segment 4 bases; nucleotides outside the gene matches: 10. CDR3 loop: CASSLSIVGLAGYNEQFF. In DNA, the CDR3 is TGTGCCAGCAGTTTGTCCATAGTCGGACTAGCGGGATACAATGAGCAGTTCTTC.

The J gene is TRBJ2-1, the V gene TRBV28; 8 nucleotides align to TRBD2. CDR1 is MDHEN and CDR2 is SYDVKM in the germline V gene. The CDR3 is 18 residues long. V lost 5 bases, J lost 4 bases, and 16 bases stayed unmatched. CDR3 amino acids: CASSPYPSLAGGYNEQFF. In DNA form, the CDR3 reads TGTGCCAGCAGTCCCTACCCCAGCCTAGCGGGCGGTTACAATGAGCAGTTCTTC. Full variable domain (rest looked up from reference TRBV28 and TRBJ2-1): DVKVTQSSRYLVKRTGEKVFLECVQDMDHENMFWYRQDPGLGLRLIYFSYDVKMKEKGDIPEGYSVSREKKERFSLILESASTNQTSMYLCASSPYPSLAGGYNEQFFGPGTRLTVL.

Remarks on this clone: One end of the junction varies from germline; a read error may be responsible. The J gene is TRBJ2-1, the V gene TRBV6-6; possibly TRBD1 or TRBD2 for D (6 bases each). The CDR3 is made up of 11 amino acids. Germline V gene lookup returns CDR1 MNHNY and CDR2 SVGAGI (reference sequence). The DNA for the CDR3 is TGTGCCAGCAGTTACAGGGGGGACCCAATCTTC. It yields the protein CASSYRGDPIF.

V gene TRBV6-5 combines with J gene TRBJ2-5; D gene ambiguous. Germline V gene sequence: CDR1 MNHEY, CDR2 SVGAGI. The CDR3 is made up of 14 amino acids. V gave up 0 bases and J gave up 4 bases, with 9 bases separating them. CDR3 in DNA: TGTGCCAGCAGTTACTCTAACGAAGGAGAGACCCAGTACTTC. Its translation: CASSYSNEGETQYF.

This CDR3 reads CATSSLGGSDKVYNEQFF. The CDR3 nucleotides read TGTGCCACCAGCAGTTTGGGGGGCTCGGATAAGGTTTATAATGAGCAGTTCTTC. The rearrangement joins TRBV15 to TRBJ2-1; D could derive from TRBD1 or TRBD2 (6 bases each). The V and J ends lost 3 bases and 7 bases respectively, with 25 bases between them. CDR1 is LNHNV, CDR2 YYDKDF, per germline (reference sequence). The CDR3 is 18 residues long.